Listed here are 28 T cell receptor beta chains from one sample, sequenced in a study of CD8 T cells in ankylosing spondylitis. Each CDR3 protein gets one entry after TCRdb re-called the 5' RACE reads with MiXCR. In the table there are 250,000 or so distinct CDR3 sequences, 15% to 20% of which are singletons. The source material was blood, either unsorted or a sorted T cell fraction (not recorded which). These TCRs come from a male donor with ankylosing spondylitis or in good health (not recorded which).

This clonotype has just a few counts. The chain's CDR3 is CASSLAIGLAHNEQFF. CDR3 nucleotides: TGTGCCAGCAGCTTAGCGATCGGACTAGCACACAATGAGCAGTTCTTC. The rearrangement links TRBV7-2 to TRBJ2-1; TRBD2 matches at 8 bases. Looked up from germline, CDR1 is SGHTA and CDR2 is FQGNSA. V gave up 0 bases and J gave up 5 bases; unmatched junction bases: 6. The CDR3 has 16 amino acids.

V is TRBV3-1 and J is TRBJ2-3; a weak D match, TRBD2 (5 bases). From germline, CDR1 is LGHDT and CDR2 YNNKEL (reference sequence). Trimming took off 6 bases at V and 2 bases at J, with 27 bases between the two ends. CDR3 length: 19 amino acids. CDR3 sequence reads: CASSPQAGDRPRLTDTQYF. Here the CDR3 DNA reads TGTGCCAGCAGTCCCCAGGCGGGTGACCGACCGAGACTCACAGATACGCAGTATTTT.

This chain joins TRBV19 and TRBJ2-7; no reliable D call. The CDR3 contains 14 residues. The V gene's germline CDR1 is LNHDA and CDR2 SQIVND (reference sequence). Deletions cut 1 base from V and 3 bases from J, with 10 bases between. The CDR3 DNA sequence: TGTGCCAGTAGTATAGGATCAGCCGTCTACGAGCAGTACTTC. It specifies CASSIGSAVYEQYF. The variable domain in full, completed from reference TRBV19 and TRBJ2-7, reads DGGITQSPKYLFRKEGQNVTLSCEQNLNHDAMYWYRQDPGQGLRLIYYSQIVNDFQKGDIAEGYSVSREKKESFPLTVTSAQKNPTAFYLCASSIGSAVYEQYFGPGTRLTVT.

In this sample, this clonotype turned up many times. The rearrangement uses TRBV6-1 and TRBJ2-1; 7 positions match TRBD2. This CDR3 has 15 amino acids. Germline CDR1 reads MNHNS; CDR2 reads SASEGT. V was pared by 5 bases and J by 3 bases, with 7 bases of the junction left unmatched. CDR3 protein: CASSPRLADYNEQFF. The DNA for the CDR3 is TGTGCCAGCAGTCCTAGGCTAGCGGACTACAATGAGCAGTTCTTC.

The V and J genes are TRBV5-1 and TRBJ1-4, with D hard to call. The CDR3 loop spans 14 amino acids. CDR1 is SGHRS and CDR2 is YFSETQ in the germline V gene. Trimming took 0 bases from V and 6 from J, leaving 9 bases between them. The CDR3 sequence is CASSLESGDEKLFF. CDR3 DNA: TGCGCCAGCAGCTTGGAGTCGGGTGATGAAAAACTGTTTTTT. Based on the CDR3 plus reference TRBV5-1 and TRBJ1-4, the full variable domain is KAGVTQTPRYLIKTRGQQVTLSCSPISGHRSVSWYQQTPGQGLQFLFEYFSETQRNKGNFPGRFSGRQFSNSRSEMNVSTLELGDSALYLCASSLESGDEKLFFGSGTQLSVL.

This clonotype was seen just once. The rearrangement links TRBV9 to TRBJ2-6, with 11 bases fitting TRBD1. The ends lost 7 bases at V and 0 bases at J; junction bases unmatched: 6. The CDR3 spans 17 residues. Germline assignment: CDR1 SGDLS and CDR2 YYNGEE. The CDR3 reads CASGRDRGSSGANVLTF. DNA of the CDR3: TGTGCCAGCGGAAGGGACAGGGGGAGCTCTGGGGCCAACGTCCTGACTTTC.

This clonotype was observed at least ten times. CDR3 coding DNA: TGCAGTGCTAGAGATTTTCGGGAGGGCCGCAATGAGCAGTTCTTC. This gives the protein CSARDFREGRNEQFF. The J gene is TRBJ2-1, the V gene TRBV20-1; the match to TRBD2 covers 8 bases. CDR1 and CDR2 (germline): DFQATT, SNEGSKA (reference sequence). V lost 0 bases to trimming and J lost 6 bases; unmatched junction nucleotides: 7. CDR3 length equals 15 residues.

This clonotype has only a few counts. J is TRBJ2-7 and V is TRBV20-1; 7 nucleotides align to TRBD2. This CDR3 spans 13 amino acids. CDR1 is DFQATT, CDR2 SNEGSKA, per germline (reference sequence). This CDR3 is CRFSAGTYYEQYF. DNA for the CDR3: TGCAGATTTTCAGCGGGAACTTACTACGAGCAGTACTTC.

The table lists this clonotype with a few counts. This chain links TRBV5-6 with TRBJ1-6; D is unclear. CDR3 length: 14 residues. Trimming took 3 bases from V and 7 from J, leaving 11 bases between them. Germline V lookup: CDR1 SGHDT, CDR2 YYEEEE. As DNA, the CDR3 is TGTGCCAGCAGCTCCGAGTTCAGGAATTCACCCCTCCACTTT. Its translation: CASSSEFRNSPLHF.

This clonotype has just a few counts. This sequence joins TRBV10-3 and TRBJ2-3; a weak D match, TRBD1 (5 bases). CDR1 and CDR2 (germline): ENHRY, SYGVKD. Trimming left V 3 bases short and J 3 bases short, with 7 bases between. The CDR3 covers 13 residues. The CDR3 loop reads CAISDQGTDTQYF. The CDR3 DNA reads as TGTGCCATCAGTGACCAGGGTACAGATACGCAGTATTTT.

This clonotype was counted between two and nine times. V is TRBV10-1 and J is TRBJ2-2, with 9 bases identical to TRBD2. The CDR3 length is 14 residues. J was trimmed by 7 bases and V by 5 bases; bases with no gene match: 5. Germline V gene sequence: CDR1 WNHNN, CDR2 SYGVQD (reference sequence). The CDR3 DNA is TGCGCCAGCAGTTCGGGACTAGCTATCGGGGAGCTGTTTTTT. Encoded protein: CASSSGLAIGELFF.

The CDR3: CASSHPGVTNEQYF. CDR3 nucleotides: TGTGCCAGCAGTCATCCGGGGGTAACTAATGAGCAGTACTTC. The rearrangement uses TRBV12-3 or TRBV12-4 and TRBJ2-7; TRBD2 might be the D (6 bases). With 5 bases removed from V and 7 bases from J, the gap between germline ends came to 18 bases. There are 14 residues in the CDR3.

The sample holds a few counts of this clonotype. The chain employs TRBV12-3 or TRBV12-4 and TRBJ1-2; D gene uncertain. The CDR3 runs to 11 residues. V was shortened by 8 bases and J by 4 bases, with 8 bases between the two germline ends. CDR3 nucleotide sequence: TGTGCCAGCCACACGCTCTATGGCTACACCTTC. Amino acids: CASHTLYGYTF.

This clonotype appeared a few times. The chain uses TRBV15 and TRBJ2-7, with D unresolved. Trimming took off 8 bases at V and 7 bases at J, with 12 bases between the two ends. This CDR3 has 11 residues. Germline V CDR1 and CDR2: LNHNV, YYDKDF (reference sequence). CDR3 nucleotides: TGTGCCACCTCGCCATCGAGGGAGCAGTACTTC. Translated: CATSPSREQYF.

The chain uses TRBV4-2 and TRBJ2-1; TRBD2 is a possible D gene (6 bases). This CDR3 spans 14 amino acids. Germline loops: CDR1 LGHNA, CDR2 YNFKEQ. V was clipped by 4 bases and J by 5 bases, with 12 bases between them. CDR3 protein: CASSPGLGNNEQFF. DNA of the CDR3: TGTGCCAGCAGCCCGGGACTGGGGAACAATGAGCAGTTCTTC.

In its sample, this clonotype was seen a few times. The chain combines TRBV27 with TRBJ1-6; no clear D gene. CDR1 and CDR2 (germline): MNHEY, SMNVEV (reference sequence). V was clipped by 6 bases and J by 0 bases, with 9 bases between them. The CDR3 loop spans 15 amino acids. The CDR3 nucleotides read TGTGCCAGCAGCCCAGGCAGCTCCTATAATTCACCCCTCCACTTT. Translated, it gives CASSPGSSYNSPLHF.

Concerning this clonotype: One end of the junction varies from germline; a read error may be responsible. The V and J genes are TRBV20-1 and TRBJ2-1; 8 bases line up with TRBD2. There are 15 residues in the CDR3. Germline CDR1 DFQATT, CDR2 SNEGSKA (reference sequence). The DNA of the CDR3 is TGCAGTCCTAGGGTTGCGGGAGGCGTCTACAATGAGCAGTTCTTC. Translation gives CSPRVAGGVYNEQFF.

The V and J genes are TRBV6-5 and TRBJ2-1; TRBD2 matches at 7 bases. CDR3 length: 13 residues. The ends lost 8 bases at V and 8 bases at J; junction bases unmatched: 9. Germline loops: CDR1 MNHEY, CDR2 SVGAGI. The CDR3 DNA reads TGTGCCAGCGGGGCGGGAGATTTGGATGAGCAGTTCTTC. As protein: CASGAGDLDEQFF.

The gene calls are TRBV29-1 and TRBJ2-1, with 8 bases matching TRBD2. The germline CDR1 and CDR2 sequences are SQVTM and ANQGSEA. The CDR3 is 14 amino acids. The trim removed 0 bases at V and 4 bases at J, leaving 2 bases unmatched. DNA for the CDR3: TGCAGCGTTGAAGAGCGGGAGGCGTACAATGAGCAGTTCTTC. The encoded protein is CSVEEREAYNEQFF.

On this clonotype: The DNA is omitted, as the CDR3 cannot be located on it reliably, and the CDR3 follows TCRdb's listing. V is TRBV21-1 and J is TRBJ2-2; the table's D call, TRBD2, has no DNA check behind it. TRBV21-1 is a pseudogene segment. The CDR3 is 18 amino acids long, termini counted. The CDR3 loop is CASSLRIAGEGHRGAVFF.

This clonotype was observed a handful of times. This sequence joins TRBV7-2 and TRBJ2-3; possibly TRBD1 or TRBD2 for D (7 bases each). Germline V CDR1 and CDR2: SGHTA, FQGNSA. The germline V and J ends were trimmed by 5 bases and 2 bases, with 17 bases remaining between them. This CDR3 is built from 16 residues. The CDR3 coding sequence is TGTGCCAGCAGCCCCAGACAGGGAGGGACCACAGATACGCAGTATTTT. The encoded protein is CASSPRQGGTTDTQYF. Using reference TRBV7-2 and TRBJ2-3 for the parts outside the CDR3, the full variable domain is GAGVSQSPSNKVTEKGKDVELRCDPISGHTALYWYRQSLGQGLEFLIYFQGNSAPDKSGLPSDRFSAERTGGSVSTLTIQRTQQEDSAVYLCASSPRQGGTTDTQYFGPGTRLTVL.

This clonotype was detected ten times or more. The V gene is TRBV12-3 or TRBV12-4, the J gene TRBJ2-3; weak D call: TRBD1 (6 bases). Trimming pared 6 bases from V and 4 bases from J, leaving 11 bases between. This CDR3 region has 13 residues. The CDR3 nucleotides are TGTGCCAGCAGGGACAGCGGATCAGATACGCAGTATTTT. Its protein product is CASRDSGSDTQYF.

This chain connects TRBV7-2 to TRBJ2-7; TRBD1 is a possible D gene (8 bases). With 5 bases removed from V and 4 bases from J, the gap between germline ends came to 30 bases. The length of the CDR3 is 19 residues. Germline V gene data show CDR1 as SGHTA and CDR2 as FQGNSA. For the CDR3, the DNA is TGTGCCAGCAGCACTAGCGTCGGAGATTCGGACAGGGCCGTATACGAGCAGTACTTC. Its translation is CASSTSVGDSDRAVYEQYF.

The genes are TRBV24-1 and TRBJ2-1, with D uncertain. Germline values: CDR1 KGHDR, CDR2 SFDVKD. This CDR3 region has 13 residues. V was clipped by 5 bases and J by 6 bases, with 10 bases between them. The CDR3, as DNA: TGTGCCACCAGTGGTTCACACATCAATGAGCAGTTCTTC. It translates to CATSGSHINEQFF.

This clonotype has more than one count but fewer than ten. The rearrangement links TRBV29-1 to TRBJ1-5; D gene uncertain. CDR3 length equals 15 residues. The ends were cut back, 0 bases at V and 0 bases at J, with 9 bases in the middle. Germline CDR1 SQVTM, CDR2 ANQGSEA. The CDR3 loop reads CSVEDGYDSNQPQHF. The CDR3 DNA reads TGCAGCGTTGAAGACGGATATGATAGCAATCAGCCCCAGCATTTT. Drawing the rest from reference TRBV29-1 and TRBJ1-5, the complete variable domain is SAVISQKPSRDICQRGTSLTIQCQVDSQVTMMFWYRQQPGQSLTLIATANQGSEATYESGFVIDKFPISRPNLTFSTLTVSNMSPEDSSIYLCSVEDGYDSNQPQHFGDGTRLSIL.

Details on this clonotype: At one end, the junction sequence differs from germline, possibly due to a read error. The V and J genes are TRBV3-1 and TRBJ2-7, with TRBD2 matching 10 bases. The CDR3 contains 18 residues. From germline, CDR1 is LGHDT and CDR2 YNNKEL (reference sequence). CDR3 DNA sequence: TGTGCCTGCAGCCTTCAGACAGTGACTAGCGGGTTACCCTACGAGCAGTACTTC. As protein: CACSLQTVTSGLPYEQYF.

This clonotype has just a few counts. The chain carries TRBV4-1 and TRBJ1-1; no definite D call. The V gene's germline CDR1 is MGHRA and CDR2 YSYEKL. The CDR3 sequence is 15 residues long. V lost 2 bases to trimming and J lost 1 base, with 11 bases between them. The CDR3 coding sequence is TGCGCCAGCAGCCAATGGTCCGGGGAGAACACTGAAGCTTTCTTT. Protein: CASSQWSGENTEAFF.

This clonotype was seen more than once but under ten times. The V gene is TRBV12-3 or TRBV12-4, the J gene TRBJ2-7, with TRBD2 matching over 15 bases. J lost 4 bases, V lost 6 bases, and 4 bases had no gene match. CDR3 length equals 15 residues. In DNA, the CDR3 is TGTGCCAGCAGAGGACTAGCGGGAGGGCGATACGAGCAGTACTTC. The encoded protein is CASRGLAGGRYEQYF.